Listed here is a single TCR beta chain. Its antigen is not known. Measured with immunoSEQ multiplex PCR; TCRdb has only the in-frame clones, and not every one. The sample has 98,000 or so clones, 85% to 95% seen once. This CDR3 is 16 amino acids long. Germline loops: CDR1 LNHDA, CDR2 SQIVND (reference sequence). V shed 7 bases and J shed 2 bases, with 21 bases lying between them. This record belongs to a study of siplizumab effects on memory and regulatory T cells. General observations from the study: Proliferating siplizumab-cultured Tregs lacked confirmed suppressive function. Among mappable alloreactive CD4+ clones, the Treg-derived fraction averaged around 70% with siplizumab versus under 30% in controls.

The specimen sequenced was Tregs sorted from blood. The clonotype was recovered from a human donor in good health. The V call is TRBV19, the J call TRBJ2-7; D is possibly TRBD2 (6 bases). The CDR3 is CASTGFGGAGTYEQYF. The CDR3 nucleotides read TGTGCCAGTACCGGCTTTGGAGGCGCGGGGACCTACGAGCAGTACTTC.